A selection of T cell receptor beta chains follows, all from one sample in a study of identical twins. TCRdb called the 5' RACE reads again in MiXCR, with one record for every CDR3 protein. The sample contains 200,000 to 250,000 distinct CDR3 sequences, roughly 7.1% of which appear only once. These data also featured in a second study, about T cells expressing NK-cell markers.

Source material: CD8+ T cells sorted from blood. The receptors were gathered from a woman between 18 and 29 years old in good health. The conserved cysteine and the conserved F or W are not part of the CDR3 here.

v_call	j_call	cdr3_aa
TRBV7-6	TRBJ1-1	ASSSDAWSEAF
TRBV27	TRBJ2-1	ASSLQGGDRNEQF
TRBV12-3/TRBV12-4	TRBJ2-3	ASSPGLAGGRSTDTQY
TRBV10-3	TRBJ2-3	AISEGRERTDTQY
TRBV12-5	TRBJ2-5	ASGLGGWGAYQETQY
TRBV7-9	TRBJ2-7	ASSLVPGPDEQY
TRBV18	TRBJ2-1	ASTLSTGPLNEQF
TRBV4-3	TRBJ2-7	ASSQDHPGAYEQY
TRBV19	TRBJ2-1	ASSTHRGPEF
TRBV25-1	TRBJ2-5	ASRTAPGGETQY
TRBV27	TRBJ2-3	ASSFSGGAQDTQY
TRBV3-1	TRBJ2-5	ASIATGAGGEETQY
TRBV30	TRBJ1-1	AWSVRVHEAF
TRBV9	TRBJ1-4	ASPRRAPTNEKLF
TRBV9	TRBJ1-2	ASSVVNNYGYT
TRBV5-1	TRBJ1-1	ASSIIGFRDTEAF
TRBV7-9	TRBJ1-5	ASSLSALSGNQPQH
TRBV12-3/TRBV12-4	TRBJ1-2	ASGPGTDHLQDGYT
TRBV19	TRBJ2-7	ASSILQQPYEQY
TRBV12-3/TRBV12-4	TRBJ1-5	ASSLHRVNQPQH
TRBV11-2	TRBJ1-4	ASSSPNSEKLF
TRBV9	TRBJ2-7	ASSSMDHEQY
TRBV7-6	TRBJ1-4	ASSLAAQGGEKLF
TRBV21-1	TRBJ2-1	ASSTPGLAGVPLSYNEQF
TRBV7-9	TRBJ1-5	ASSLGDRDQPQH
TRBV6-2/TRBV6-3	TRBJ1-1	ASSYWAHTEAF
TRBV10-3	TRBJ1-6	AISGDGQGADSPLH
TRBV6-6	TRBJ1-2	ASSGEYYGYT
TRBV27	TRBJ1-1	ASSLGTANTEAF
TRBV9	TRBJ2-3	ASSRREGSSTDTQY
TRBV6-5	TRBJ2-7	ASSSVGTAYEQY
TRBV10-3	TRBJ1-1	AISESTVLNTEAF
TRBV5-6	TRBJ1-1	ASSPQGDNTEAF
TRBV7-9	TRBJ2-4	ASSFPTGLAKNIQY
TRBV3-1	TRBJ2-7	ASSQEGLAGIYEQY
TRBV9	TRBJ2-1	ASGVSASSYNEQF
TRBV12-3/TRBV12-4	TRBJ1-3	ASSSQGGRSGNTIY
TRBV10-3	TRBJ2-7	AIRDREDEQY
TRBV12-3/TRBV12-4	TRBJ2-7	ASSLAVVDEQY
TRBV4-3	TRBJ2-1	ASSHPGTSGIGNEQF
TRBV6-2/TRBV6-3	TRBJ2-7	ASRSGRQGEYEQY
TRBV5-1	TRBJ1-2	ASSSLQASYGYT